This entry is about one TCR beta chain. Its antigen is as yet unknown. These data are taken from a study of T cells in Graves' hyperthyroidism and ophthalmopathy. The length of the CDR3 is 17 residues. V shed 6 bases and J shed 2 bases, with 23 bases lying between them. The germline V gene has CDR1 DFQATT and CDR2 SNEGSKA (reference sequence). Study-level findings and limits: Most thyroid clonotypes expanded above 0.001 appeared in blood too.

Template material for amplifying TCR beta CDR3 regions consisted of RNA transcripts. When the TCR CDR3 underwent first-round RT-PCR, the HTBI primer set was used. MiXCR, run by TCRdb on the multiplex PCR reads, gives a single entry per CDR3 protein. The sample records about 480,000 distinct CDR3 sequences, approximately 15% being singletons. The J gene is TRBJ1-5, the V gene TRBV20-1, with D perhaps matching TRBD1 (6 bases). The sample taken for sequencing was blood. The sequence derives from a young woman with Graves' hyperthyroidism. The CDR3 sequence: CSARSPQQGFRNQPQHF. CDR3 nucleotides: TGCAGTGCCCGATCCCCGCAACAGGGTTTTCGCAATCAGCCCCAGCATTTT.